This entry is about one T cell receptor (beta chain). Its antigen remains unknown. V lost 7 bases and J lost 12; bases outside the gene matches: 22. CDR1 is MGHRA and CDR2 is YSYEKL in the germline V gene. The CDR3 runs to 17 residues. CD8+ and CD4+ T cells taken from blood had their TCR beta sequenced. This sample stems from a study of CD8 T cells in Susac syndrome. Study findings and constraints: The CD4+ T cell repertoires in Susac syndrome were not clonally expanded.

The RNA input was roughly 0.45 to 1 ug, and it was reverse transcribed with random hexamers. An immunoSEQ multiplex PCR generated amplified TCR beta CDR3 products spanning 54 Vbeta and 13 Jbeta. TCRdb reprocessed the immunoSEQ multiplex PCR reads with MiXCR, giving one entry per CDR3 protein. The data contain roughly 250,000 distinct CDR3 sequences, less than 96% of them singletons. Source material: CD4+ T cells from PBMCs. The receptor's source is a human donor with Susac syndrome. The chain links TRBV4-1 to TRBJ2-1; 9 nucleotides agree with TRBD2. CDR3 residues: CASNSGRWELAGVPQFF. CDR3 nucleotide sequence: TGCGCCAGCAACTCTGGTCGGTGGGAACTAGCGGGTGTGCCGCAGTTCTTC.